Listed below are T cell receptor beta chains from one sample, sequenced in a study of radiation and T cells in renal cell carcinoma. Assay: immunoSEQ multiplex PCR; the TCRdb copy retains only in-frame clones and omits some. The table records over 85,000 clones, over 80% of them present only once. The source material was blood, sampled from a patient whose treatment included radiotherapy and nephrectomy. These receptors all stem from a man between 45 and 60 years old with renal cell carcinoma. CDR3s include the opening cysteine and the closing phenylalanine or tryptophan. The order of the fields is V gene, clone size, CDR3 length, J gene, D gene, CDR3 protein, CDR3 DNA. A D gene is named only where the DNA matches it firmly. The size field is filled for only some rows; it gives once, few, many or a size class.

V: TRBV5-5
size: NA
length: 13
J: TRBJ1-2
D: NA
CDR3: CASSPTTDYGYTF
DNA: TGTGCCAGCAGCCCAACGACGGACTATGGCTACACCTTC

V: TRBV6-6
size: NA
length: 15
J: TRBJ1-1
D: NA
CDR3: CASSYSGPGNTEAFF
DNA: TGTGCCAGCAGTTACTCAGGCCCAGGGAACACTGAAGCTTTCTTT

V: TRBV27
size: NA
length: 13
J: TRBJ1-1
D: TRBD1
CDR3: CASSKGTAHEAFF
DNA: TGTGCCAGCAGTAAAGGGACAGCCCATGAAGCTTTCTTT

V: TRBV27
size: once
length: 18
J: TRBJ2-2
D: TRBD2
CDR3: CASSGRESGRAGAGELFF
DNA: TGTGCCAGCAGTGGTAGGGAGAGCGGGAGGGCCGGGGCCGGGGAGCTGTTTTTT

V: TRBV29-1
size: NA
length: 15
J: TRBJ2-3
D: TRBD2
CDR3: CSVEKGTRGADTQYF
DNA: TGCAGCGTTGAAAAAGGGACTAGGGGGGCAGATACGCAGTATTTT

V: TRBV5-5
size: NA
length: 14
J: TRBJ1-3
D: NA
CDR3: CASSLGSWVNTIYF
DNA: TGTGCCAGCAGCTTGGGGTCGTGGGTAAACACCATATATTTT

V: TRBV7-2
size: NA
length: 11
J: TRBJ2-5
D: NA
CDR3: CASSWGETQYF
DNA: TGTGCCAGCAGCTGGGGGGAGACCCAGTACTTC

V: TRBV19
size: NA
length: 14
J: TRBJ1-1
D: NA
CDR3: CASSWSTENTEAFF
DNA: TGTGCCAGTAGTTGGTCGACAGAGAACACTGAAGCTTTCTTT

V: TRBV5-3
size: few
length: 15
J: TRBJ1-5
D: NA
CDR3: CARSLDGRPDQPQHF
DNA: TGTGCCAGAAGCTTGGACGGACGGCCCGATCAGCCCCAGCATTTT

V: TRBV9
size: NA
length: 15
J: TRBJ2-1
D: NA
CDR3: CASSVGAGWADEQFF
DNA: TGTGCCAGCAGCGTAGGGGCGGGATGGGCCGATGAGCAGTTCTTC

V: TRBV11-1
size: NA
length: 13
J: TRBJ2-7
D: TRBD2
CDR3: CASSRGLAGEQYF
DNA: TGTGCCAGCAGCCGTGGACTAGCTGGGGAGCAGTACTTC

V: TRBV4-2
size: NA
length: 15
J: TRBJ1-1
D: TRBD1
CDR3: CASSQRGQGLDGAFF
DNA: TGTGCCAGCAGCCAACGGGGACAGGGCCTAGATGGAGCTTTCTTT

V: TRBV5-8
size: NA
length: 17
J: TRBJ1-3
D: TRBD1
CDR3: CASSLVWDRGSGNTIYF
DNA: TGTGCCAGCAGCTTGGTTTGGGACAGGGGCTCTGGAAACACCATATATTTT

V: TRBV10-1
size: once
length: 15
J: TRBJ2-7
D: TRBD2
CDR3: CASMTLTSGAYEQYF
DNA: TGCGCCAGCATGACGCTAACTAGCGGGGCCTACGAGCAGTACTTC

V: TRBV7-7
size: NA
length: 15
J: TRBJ2-1
D: TRBD1
CDR3: CASSPGTGWDNEQFF
DNA: TGTGCTAGCAGCCCCGGGACAGGGTGGGACAATGAGCAGTTCTTC

V: TRBV7-2
size: NA
length: 14
J: TRBJ1-2
D: NA
CDR3: CASSFRASNYGYTF
DNA: TGTGCCAGCAGCTTCCGGGCGAGTAACTATGGCTACACCTTC

V: TRBV10-3
size: few
length: 14
J: TRBJ2-2
D: NA
CDR3: CAIRKGSDTGELFF
DNA: TGTGCCATCAGGAAGGGTTCGGACACCGGGGAGCTGTTTTTT

V: TRBV11-2
size: NA
length: 12
J: TRBJ2-2
D: NA
CDR3: CASSLGAGELFF
DNA: TGTGCCAGCAGCCTCGGCGCCGGGGAGCTGTTTTTT

V: TRBV7-6
size: once
length: 14
J: TRBJ2-3
D: TRBD1
CDR3: CASSRTGYTDTQYF
DNA: TGTGCCAGCAGCCGGACAGGGTACACAGATACGCAGTATTTT

V: TRBV18
size: NA
length: 15
J: TRBJ2-7
D: NA
CDR3: CASSGRRQASYEQYF
DNA: TGTGCCAGCTCAGGGCGGCGACAGGCCTCCTACGAGCAGTACTTC

V: TRBV7-3
size: NA
length: 16
J: TRBJ2-1
D: NA
CDR3: CASSLGMDPSYNEQFF
DNA: TGTGCCAGCAGCTTGGGGATGGACCCTTCCTACAATGAGCAGTTCTTC

V: TRBV29-1
size: once
length: 12
J: TRBJ2-7
D: NA
CDR3: CSVGSPASGQYF
DNA: TGCAGCGTTGGGAGCCCGGCCTCGGGGCAGTACTTC

V: TRBV15
size: few
length: 16
J: TRBJ2-5
D: NA
CDR3: CATSRPPGTRQETQYF
DNA: TGTGCCACCAGCAGACCCCCCGGGACACGCCAAGAGACCCAGTACTTC

V: TRBV11-2
size: NA
length: 16
J: TRBJ1-6
D: NA
CDR3: CASSLGVGGGGSPLHF
DNA: TGTGCCAGCAGCTTAGGAGTAGGGGGTGGGGGTTCACCCCTCCACTTT

V: TRBV7-2
size: NA
length: 12
J: TRBJ2-3
D: NA
CDR3: CASSLVIDTQYF
DNA: TGTGCCAGCAGCTTAGTGATAGATACGCAGTATTTT

V: TRBV9
size: NA
length: 14
J: TRBJ2-5
D: NA
CDR3: CASSPRTRLETQYF
DNA: TGTGCCAGCAGCCCGCGGACCCGGTTGGAGACCCAGTACTTC

V: TRBV10-1
size: once
length: 14
J: TRBJ2-3
D: NA
CDR3: CASSLSGSTDTQYF
DNA: TGCGCCAGCAGTCTCAGCGGGAGCACAGATACGCAGTATTTT

V: TRBV7-9
size: NA
length: 16
J: TRBJ2-7
D: NA
CDR3: CASSFRARSTSYEQYF
DNA: TGTGCCAGCAGCTTTAGGGCGCGGTCAACCTCCTACGAGCAGTACTTC

V: TRBV27
size: NA
length: 18
J: TRBJ1-1
D: NA
CDR3: CASRPFGLGVLMNTEAFF
DNA: TGTGCCAGCAGACCGTTCGGGTTGGGGGTCCTCATGAACACTGAAGCTTTCTTT

V: TRBV9
size: NA
length: 16
J: TRBJ2-3
D: NA
CDR3: CASSTTGGTSTDTQYF
DNA: TGTGCCAGCAGCACCACGGGGGGCACGAGCACAGATACGCAGTATTTT

V: TRBV30
size: NA
length: 15
J: TRBJ1-5
D: NA
CDR3: CAWSDGRRINQPQHF
DNA: TGTGCCTGGAGTGACGGCAGGAGAATCAATCAGCCCCAGCATTTT

V: TRBV27
size: NA
length: 17
J: TRBJ2-3
D: TRBD2
CDR3: CASRWSGTSGPSDTQYF
DNA: TGTGCCAGCAGGTGGTCCGGGACTAGCGGGCCGTCGGATACGCAGTATTTT

V: TRBV30
size: NA
length: 13
J: TRBJ1-1
D: NA
CDR3: CAISRVLNTEAFF
DNA: TGTGCAATTTCCAGGGTTTTGAACACTGAAGCTTTCTTT

V: TRBV19
size: NA
length: 16
J: TRBJ1-2
D: TRBD1
CDR3: CASTPFDRVANYGYTF
DNA: TGTGCCAGTACCCCATTCGACAGGGTAGCTAACTATGGCTACACCTTC

V: TRBV21-1
size: NA
length: 13
J: TRBJ2-7
D: NA
CDR3: CASSRDLRLGQYF
DNA: TGTGCCAGCAGCAGAGACCTCAGGCTGGGGCAGTACTTC

V: TRBV7-2
size: NA
length: 15
J: TRBJ2-1
D: TRBD1
CDR3: CASSRTGGPYNEQFF
DNA: TGTGCCAGCAGCCGCACAGGGGGCCCCTACAATGAGCAGTTCTTC

V: TRBV4-2
size: NA
length: 18
J: TRBJ2-1
D: TRBD2
CDR3: CASSSWTSGGAFGNEQFF
DNA: TGTGCCAGCAGCTCTTGGACTAGCGGGGGGGCCTTCGGAAATGAGCAGTTCTTC

V: TRBV7-9
size: NA
length: 14
J: TRBJ2-1
D: NA
CDR3: CASAQDKLYNEQFF
DNA: TGTGCCAGCGCCCAGGACAAACTGTACAATGAGCAGTTCTTC

V: TRBV28
size: NA
length: 14
J: TRBJ2-7
D: NA
CDR3: CASSSLSGDYEQYF
DNA: TGTGCCAGCAGTTCCCTCTCTGGGGATTACGAGCAGTACTTC

V: TRBV4-1
size: NA
length: 13
J: TRBJ2-1
D: NA
CDR3: CATRDFSIHEQFF
DNA: TGCGCCACCCGGGACTTTAGCATCCATGAGCAGTTCTTC

V: TRBV19
size: NA
length: 11
J: TRBJ2-5
D: NA
CDR3: CASSQQETQYF
DNA: TGTGCCAGCTCACAGCAAGAGACCCAGTACTTC

V: TRBV10-1
size: once
length: 12
J: TRBJ2-1
D: NA
CDR3: CASSERSGEQFF
DNA: TGCGCCAGCAGTGAGAGGAGCGGTGAGCAGTTCTTC

V: TRBV28
size: NA
length: 15
J: TRBJ1-6
D: NA
CDR3: CASSFPGGNNSPLHF
DNA: TGTGCCAGCAGTTTTCCCGGCGGAAATAATTCACCCCTCCACTTT

V: TRBV2
size: NA
length: 15
J: TRBJ2-7
D: TRBD2
CDR3: CASSTLAGGAYEQYF
DNA: TGTGCCAGCAGCACTCTAGCGGGAGGCGCCTACGAGCAGTACTTC

V: TRBV6-1
size: NA
length: 14
J: TRBJ2-7
D: NA
CDR3: CASKPAGSTYEQYF
DNA: TGTGCCAGTAAACCGGCCGGGTCAACCTACGAGCAGTACTTC

V: TRBV29-1
size: NA
length: 14
J: TRBJ2-1
D: NA
CDR3: CSAVSRQEPNEQFF
DNA: TGCAGCGCCGTTTCACGACAGGAACCCAATGAGCAGTTCTTC

V: TRBV19
size: NA
length: 15
J: TRBJ2-5
D: NA
CDR3: CASSSPLAGRETQYF
DNA: TGTGCCAGTAGTAGCCCCCTCGCAGGGAGAGAGACCCAGTACTTC

V: TRBV19
size: few
length: 14
J: TRBJ1-1
D: NA
CDR3: CASSERHFNTEAFF
DNA: TGTGCCAGTAGTGAAAGACATTTTAACACTGAAGCTTTCTTT

V: TRBV9
size: NA
length: 17
J: TRBJ2-2
D: TRBD2
CDR3: CASSKGLGGSFTGELFF
DNA: TGTGCCAGCAGCAAGGGCCTAGGCGGGAGTTTCACCGGGGAGCTGTTTTTT

V: TRBV18
size: NA
length: 13
J: TRBJ2-7
D: NA
CDR3: CASSPPDVYEQYF
DNA: TGTGCCAGCTCACCACCCGATGTCTACGAGCAGTACTTC

V: TRBV5-1
size: NA
length: 13
J: TRBJ2-3
D: NA
CDR3: CASSLTGSEAQYF
DNA: TGCGCCAGCAGCTTGACGGGTTCAGAGGCGCAGTATTTT

V: TRBV27
size: NA
length: 14
J: TRBJ2-1
D: TRBD1
CDR3: CASGEAGGYNEQFF
DNA: TGTGCCAGCGGTGAGGCAGGGGGCTACAATGAGCAGTTCTTC

V: TRBV29-1
size: NA
length: 14
J: TRBJ2-1
D: TRBD2
CDR3: CSVLSGGVIYEQFF
DNA: TGCAGCGTTCTGAGCGGGGGGGTGATTTATGAGCAGTTCTTC

V: TRBV7-9
size: once
length: 16
J: TRBJ2-2
D: TRBD2
CDR3: CASRAEGTRLTGELFF
DNA: TGTGCCAGCAGGGCCGAGGGGACTAGGCTCACCGGGGAGCTGTTTTTT

V: TRBV7-2
size: NA
length: 12
J: TRBJ2-5
D: NA
CDR3: CASSSRESTQYF
DNA: TGTGCCAGCAGTTCGAGGGAGTCGACCCAGTACTTC

V: TRBV6-1
size: NA
length: 15
J: TRBJ2-7
D: NA
CDR3: CASSEGQGPSYEQYF
DNA: TGTGCCAGCAGTGAAGGGCAGGGACCCTCCTACGAGCAGTACTTC

V: TRBV6-5
size: NA
length: 15
J: TRBJ1-5
D: TRBD1
CDR3: CASSPTGMVHQPQHF
DNA: TGTGCCAGCAGCCCGACAGGGATGGTTCATCAGCCCCAGCATTTT